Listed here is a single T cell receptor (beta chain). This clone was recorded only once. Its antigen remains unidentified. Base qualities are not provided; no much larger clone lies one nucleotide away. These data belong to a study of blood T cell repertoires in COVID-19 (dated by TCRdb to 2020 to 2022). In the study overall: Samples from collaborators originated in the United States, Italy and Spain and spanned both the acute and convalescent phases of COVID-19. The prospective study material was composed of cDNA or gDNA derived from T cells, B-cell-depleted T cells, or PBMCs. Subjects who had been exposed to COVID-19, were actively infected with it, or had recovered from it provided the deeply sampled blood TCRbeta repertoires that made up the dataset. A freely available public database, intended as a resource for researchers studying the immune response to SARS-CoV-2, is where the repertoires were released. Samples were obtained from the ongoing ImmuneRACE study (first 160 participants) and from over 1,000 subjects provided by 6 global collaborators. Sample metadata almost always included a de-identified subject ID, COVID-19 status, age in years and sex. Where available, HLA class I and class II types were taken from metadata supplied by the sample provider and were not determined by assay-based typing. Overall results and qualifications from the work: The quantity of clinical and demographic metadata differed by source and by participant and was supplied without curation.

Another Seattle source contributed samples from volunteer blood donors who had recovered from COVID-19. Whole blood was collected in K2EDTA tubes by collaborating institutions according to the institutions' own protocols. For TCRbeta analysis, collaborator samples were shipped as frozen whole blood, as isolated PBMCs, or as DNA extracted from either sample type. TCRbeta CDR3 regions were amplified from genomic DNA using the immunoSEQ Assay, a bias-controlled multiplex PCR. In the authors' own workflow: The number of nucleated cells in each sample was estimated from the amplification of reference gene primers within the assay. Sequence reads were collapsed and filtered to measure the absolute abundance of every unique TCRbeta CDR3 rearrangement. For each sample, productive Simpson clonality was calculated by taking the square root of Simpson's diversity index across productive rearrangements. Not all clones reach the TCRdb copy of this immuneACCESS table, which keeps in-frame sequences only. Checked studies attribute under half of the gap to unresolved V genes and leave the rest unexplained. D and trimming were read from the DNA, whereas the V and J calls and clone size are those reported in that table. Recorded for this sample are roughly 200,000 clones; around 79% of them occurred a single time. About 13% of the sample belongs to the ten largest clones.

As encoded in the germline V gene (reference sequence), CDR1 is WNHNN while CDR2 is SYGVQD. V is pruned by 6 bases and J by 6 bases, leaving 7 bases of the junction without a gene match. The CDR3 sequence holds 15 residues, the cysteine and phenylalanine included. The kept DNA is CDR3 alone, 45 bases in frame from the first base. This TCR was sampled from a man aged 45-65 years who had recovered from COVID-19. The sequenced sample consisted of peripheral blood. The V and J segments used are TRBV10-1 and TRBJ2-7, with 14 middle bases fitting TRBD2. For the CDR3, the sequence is CASSAGLAGGSEQYF. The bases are TGCGCCAGCAGCGCCGGACTAGCGGGAGGATCCGAGCAGTACTTC.